These 32 T cell receptor beta chains came from one sample sequenced in a study of CD4 T cells in relation to SARS-CoV-2 and coronaviruses. Libraries were prepared by immunoSEQ multiplex PCR; TCRdb keeps only in-frame clonotypes and omits some of them. This table holds fewer than 14,000 clones, about 89% found once. The specimen was naive CD4+ T cells from PBMCs. Subset noted: naive CD4+ T cells isolated by negative enrichment. The receptors originated from an adult with COVID-19.

Only a few counts were recorded for this clone. The CDR3 is CASSLGWGRGNTIYF. As DNA, the CDR3 is TGTGCCAGCAGCTTAGGGTGGGGCCGTGGAAACACCATATATTTT. This sequence joins TRBV7-2 and TRBJ1-3; D perhaps matches TRBD1 (5 bases). V was clipped by 1 base and J by 3 bases, with 10 bases between them. The CDR3 totals 15 residues. Germline CDR1 is SGHTA and CDR2 is FQGNSA.

The chain has TRBV7-2 and TRBJ2-7; 8 bases line up with TRBD2. This CDR3 has 14 residues. J gave up 1 base and V 6 bases, and 5 bases lay outside the gene matches. Germline assignment: CDR1 SGHTA and CDR2 FQGNSA. CDR3 bases: TGTGCCAGCAGTTCCGGGGGGGTATCCTACGAGCAGTACTTC. Encoded protein: CASSSGGVSYEQYF.

This chain connects TRBV7-2 to TRBJ2-1; 9 bases are a match to TRBD2. This CDR3 comprises 15 residues. CDR1 SGHTA and CDR2 FQGNSA come from the germline V gene. V shed 2 bases and J 3 bases; nucleotides not matched to a gene: 2. CDR3 amino acids: CASSLRRGGYNEQFF. Here the CDR3 DNA reads TGTGCCAGCAGCTTACGGCGGGGGGGCTACAATGAGCAGTTCTTC.

This sequence joins TRBV2 and TRBJ2-7; TRBD1 matches 7 bases. Germline V gene sequence: CDR1 SNHLY, CDR2 FYNNEI. Trimming at V came to 4 bases and at J to 2 bases, leaving 8 bases not matched to a gene. The CDR3 spans 15 residues. The CDR3 DNA is TGTGCCAGCAGTGGAGGGGGCATCCTAACCTACGAGCAGTACTTC. Encoded protein: CASSGGGILTYEQYF. The full variable domain, its missing parts supplied by reference TRBV2 and TRBJ2-7, is EPEVTQTPSHQVTQMGQEVILRCVPISNHLYFYWYRQILGQKVEFLVSFYNNEISEKSEIFDDQFSVERPDGSNFTLKIRSTKLEDSAMYFCASSGGGILTYEQYFGPGTRLTVT.

The rearrangement uses TRBV28 and TRBJ1-2; 8 nucleotides align to TRBD1. CDR3 length: 13 residues. Germline trimming cut 6 bases from V and 6 bases from J; bases unmatched to any gene: 6. CDR1 and CDR2 (germline): MDHEN, SYDVKM. This CDR3 reads CASRLDRGHGYTF. DNA for the CDR3: TGTGCCAGCAGACTCGACAGGGGCCATGGCTACACCTTC.

The genes are TRBV7-9 and TRBJ1-6; no reliable D call. This CDR3 is 13 amino acids long. Between the trimmed V and J ends, which lost 4 bases and 7 bases, there was a span of 8 bases. The germline gives CDR1 SEHNR, CDR2 FQNEAQ (reference sequence). The CDR3 here is CASSSLENSPLHF. In DNA form, the CDR3 reads TGTGCCAGCAGCTCCCTGGAAAATTCACCCCTCCACTTT.

The J gene is TRBJ1-2, the V gene TRBV12-5; 7 bases are shared with TRBD1. There are 15 residues in the CDR3. CDR1 is LGHNT, CDR2 FRNRAP, per germline. J was trimmed by 3 bases and V by 7 bases; bases with no gene match: 11. CDR3 in amino acids: CASAPREGADYGYTF. Written as DNA, the CDR3 is TGTGCTAGTGCTCCTCGGGAGGGGGCGGACTATGGCTACACCTTC.

The CDR3 DNA reads TGTGCCATAGGCCCGGCCTCGAGGAGCAATCAGCCCCAGCATTTT. Translating gives CAIGPASRSNQPQHF. This chain links TRBV24-1 with TRBJ1-5; D gene ambiguous. The ends were cut back, 11 bases at V and 1 base at J, with 17 bases in the middle. The germline CDR1 and CDR2 sequences are KGHDR and SFDVKD. This CDR3 contains 15 residues.

The chain employs TRBV18 and TRBJ2-7; D gene unclear. Germline loops: CDR1 KGHSH, CDR2 LQKENI. CDR3 size: 16 residues. The V end lost 0 bases, the J end lost 2 bases, and 14 bases lay between the germline ends. CDR3 protein: CASSPPYSLGPYEQYF. DNA for the CDR3: TGTGCCAGCTCACCACCATACAGTCTAGGCCCCTACGAGCAGTACTTC.

This chain connects TRBV12-3 or TRBV12-4 to TRBJ1-1, with D uncertain. V was cut by 6 bases and J by 1 base, with 3 bases left in between. The CDR3 has 11 amino acids. This CDR3 reads CASSRNTEAFF. The CDR3 DNA sequence: TGTGCCAGCAGCCGGAACACTGAAGCTTTCTTT.

The chain joins TRBV27 to TRBJ1-1; perhaps TRBD1 as D (5 bases). V lost 4 bases and J lost 5, with 11 bases in between. Germline V lookup: CDR1 MNHEY, CDR2 SMNVEV (reference sequence). The CDR3 totals 13 residues. CDR3 amino acids: CASSWGFETEAFF. For the CDR3, the DNA is TGTGCCAGCAGTTGGGGGTTTGAGACTGAAGCTTTCTTT.

The chain recombines TRBV12-3 or TRBV12-4 with TRBJ2-5; D is unresolved. The ends were cut back, 3 bases at V and 2 bases at J, with 7 bases in the middle. This CDR3 spans 13 amino acids. The CDR3 nucleotides read TGTGCCAGCAGTTTCGGCCGGCAAGAGACCCAGTACTTC. This sequence encodes CASSFGRQETQYF.

The chain carries TRBV18 and TRBJ1-2; 10 positions agree with TRBD1. Trimming at V came to 3 bases and at J to 8 bases, leaving 0 bases not matched to a gene. The CDR3 totals 12 residues. Looked up from germline, CDR1 is KGHSH and CDR2 is LQKENI. CDR3 nucleotides: TGTGCCAGCTCACCGGGACAGGGGGGCTACACCTTC. The encoded protein is CASSPGQGGYTF.

This chain uses TRBV29-1 with TRBJ2-1, with 13 bases that match TRBD2. From germline, CDR1 is SQVTM and CDR2 ANQGSEA. This CDR3 spans 17 amino acids. The ends lost 5 bases at V and 2 bases at J; junction bases unmatched: 9. In nucleotides, the CDR3 is TGCAGCGTTAGACTAGCGGGGGGTCCCCCTACCTACAATGAGCAGTTCTTC. Translated, it gives CSVRLAGGPPTYNEQFF.

The rearrangement joins TRBV6-2 or TRBV6-3 to TRBJ2-7; TRBD1 agrees at 9 bases. This CDR3 spans 14 amino acids. The germline gives CDR1 MNHEY, CDR2 SVGEGT. The V segment lost 5 bases and the J segment 3 bases; nucleotides outside the gene matches: 5. The chain's CDR3 is CASSRTGGGYEQYF. The DNA of the CDR3 is TGTGCCAGCAGTAGAACAGGGGGCGGCTACGAGCAGTACTTC.

The chain joins TRBV10-3 to TRBJ2-7, with a tentative D call TRBD2 (5 bases). Germline V gene data show CDR1 as ENHRY and CDR2 as SYGVKD. V lost 5 bases and J 3 bases, leaving 11 bases between the germline ends. The CDR3 is 13 amino acids. The CDR3 sequence: CAISSAGNYEQYF. CDR3 nucleotides: TGTGCCATCAGTTCGGCCGGGAACTACGAGCAGTACTTC.

The chain recombines TRBV28 with TRBJ2-1; D unresolved. Germline CDR1 MDHEN, CDR2 SYDVKM. CDR3 length: 14 residues. The V end lost 5 bases, the J end lost 0 bases, and 8 bases lay between the germline ends. This CDR3 is CASSPPGSYNEQFF. CDR3 in DNA: TGTGCCAGCAGTCCCCCGGGCTCCTACAATGAGCAGTTCTTC. The variable domain in full, completed from reference TRBV28 and TRBJ2-1, reads DVKVTQSSRYLVKRTGEKVFLECVQDMDHENMFWYRQDPGLGLRLIYFSYDVKMKEKGDIPEGYSVSREKKERFSLILESASTNQTSMYLCASSPPGSYNEQFFGPGTRLTVL.

The rearrangement joins TRBV27 to TRBJ1-2; 8 nucleotides line up with TRBD1. CDR3 length: 16 amino acids. Germline trimming cut 5 bases from V and 5 bases from J; bases unmatched to any gene: 13. CDR1 is MNHEY and CDR2 is SMNVEV in the germline V gene (reference sequence). The DNA of the CDR3 is TGTGCCAGCAGTCCAACGATCCGGACAGGGACGTATGGCTACACCTTC. Residues: CASSPTIRTGTYGYTF.

CDR3 loop: CASNRGATNEKLFF. The DNA for the CDR3 is TGTGCCAGCAATCGGGGAGCAACTAATGAAAAACTGTTTTTT. This chain links TRBV5-6 with TRBJ1-4; the D is unclear. CDR1 and CDR2 from the germline V gene are SGHDT and YYEEEE. The V gene lost 6 bases and the J gene lost 0 bases, with 9 bases spanning the gap. The CDR3 is 14 amino acids.

The rearrangement joins TRBV6-5 to TRBJ1-1, with TRBD1 matching 11 bases. The CDR3 spans 13 residues. Germline CDR1 MNHEY, CDR2 SVGAGI. The junction had 9 bases not matched to a gene; V was cut back by 8 bases and J by 10 bases. Here the CDR3 DNA reads TGTGCCAGCTTTCTCTCAGGACAGGGGGCAGCTTTCTTT. Translating it yields CASFLSGQGAAFF.

This chain joins TRBV10-3 and TRBJ2-7, with 7 bases that match TRBD1. This CDR3 has 14 amino acids. Trimming cost V 5 bases and J 5 bases; bases outside gene matches: 9. Germline V CDR1 and CDR2: ENHRY, SYGVKD. In DNA form, the CDR3 reads TGTGCCATCAGTCAGGGACAGCGCCAAGACGAGCAGTACTTC. Residues: CAISQGQRQDEQYF.

This chain links TRBV11-3 with TRBJ1-1, with a possible D match to TRBD1 (5 bases). Germline loops: CDR1 SGHNT, CDR2 YENEEA. The V gene lost 1 base and the J gene lost 1 base, with 10 bases spanning the gap. The CDR3 runs 15 residues. Here the CDR3 reads CASSLVGRANTEAFF. CDR3 coding DNA: TGTGCCAGCAGCTTAGTGGGCAGGGCGAACACTGAAGCTTTCTTT.

This clone appeared a single time. This chain links TRBV12-3 or TRBV12-4 with TRBJ2-1; D perhaps matches TRBD2 (5 bases). Trimming pared 5 bases from V and 4 bases from J, leaving 9 bases between. CDR3 length: 13 residues. This CDR3 reads CASSAGVYNEQFF. CDR3 sequence (DNA): TGTGCCAGCAGTGCCGGGGTGTACAATGAGCAGTTCTTC.

V usage is TRBV7-9 and J usage is TRBJ2-1; D remains unclear. Deletions cut 1 base from V and 6 bases from J, with 4 bases between. This CDR3 spans 12 amino acids. Germline lookup yields CDR1 SEHNR and CDR2 FQNEAQ (reference sequence). CDR3 sequence: CASSLGRNEQFF. CDR3 coding DNA: TGTGCCAGCAGCTTAGGGCGCAATGAGCAGTTCTTC.

V and J are TRBV10-3 and TRBJ2-7, with D perhaps TRBD1 (6 bases). Between the trimmed V and J ends, which lost 0 bases and 2 bases, there was a span of 11 bases. This CDR3 region has 15 residues. The germline V gene encodes CDR1 ENHRY and CDR2 SYGVKD. The CDR3 DNA follows: TGTGCCATCAGTGAGTCGCAGGGGTTCACCTACGAGCAGTACTTC. Its protein product is CAISESQGFTYEQYF.

This chain links TRBV6-5 with TRBJ2-1; 11 bases match TRBD1. Germline CDR1 MNHEY, CDR2 SVGAGI. With 3 bases clipped from V and 5 bases from J, the junction kept 6 bases outside the gene matches. The CDR3 extends over 16 amino acids. Here the CDR3 reads CASSYSDRGRNNEQFF. CDR3 in DNA: TGTGCCAGCAGTTATTCGGACAGGGGGCGGAACAATGAGCAGTTCTTC.

This chain links TRBV2 with TRBJ1-2; D ambiguous. Germline values: CDR1 SNHLY, CDR2 FYNNEI. V lost 1 base, J lost 1 base, and 4 bases lay in between. The CDR3 is made up of 13 amino acids. CDR3 protein: CASSEDLNYGYTF. CDR3 in DNA: TGTGCCAGCAGTGAAGACCTTAACTATGGCTACACCTTC.

The CDR3 here is CASSRFKTPSYEQYF. CDR3 nucleotide sequence: TGTGCCAGCAGCCGTTTTAAGACACCATCCTACGAGCAGTACTTC. The chain links TRBV7-9 to TRBJ2-7; D unclear. The V gene lost 5 bases and the J gene lost 1 base, with 15 bases spanning the gap. Per germline, CDR1 SEHNR and CDR2 FQNEAQ (reference sequence). The CDR3 loop spans 15 amino acids.

The J gene is TRBJ2-7, the V gene TRBV5-1, with D possibly matching TRBD1 (5 bases). V was pared by 6 bases and J by 6 bases, with 19 bases between. This CDR3 contains 14 residues. CDR1 and CDR2 (germline): SGHRS, YFSETQ. CDR3 in amino acids: CASTRIPGWTEQYF. CDR3 nucleotide sequence: TGCGCCAGCACTAGAATTCCAGGGTGGACCGAGCAGTACTTC.

The V and J genes are TRBV19 and TRBJ2-5; 7 bases match TRBD1. The V segment lost 3 bases and the J segment 1 base; nucleotides outside the gene matches: 8. The germline gives CDR1 LNHDA, CDR2 SQIVND (reference sequence). This CDR3 is 16 amino acids long. The CDR3: CASSILTGSTQETQYF. The CDR3 DNA reads TGTGCCAGTAGTATTTTGACAGGGAGTACCCAAGAGACCCAGTACTTC. Variable domain in full (rest from reference TRBV19 and TRBJ2-5): DGGITQSPKYLFRKEGQNVTLSCEQNLNHDAMYWYRQDPGQGLRLIYYSQIVNDFQKGDIAEGYSVSREKKESFPLTVTSAQKNPTAFYLCASSILTGSTQETQYFGPGTRLLVL.

The sample holds a few counts of this clone. The chain combines TRBV5-1 with TRBJ1-3; D perhaps matches TRBD1 (5 bases). Germline V gives CDR1 SGHRS, CDR2 YFSETQ. This CDR3 comprises 13 residues. Trimming removed 0 bases at V and 8 bases at J, with 9 bases between. CDR3 DNA sequence: TGCGCCAGCAGCTTGGAGGGGAGAGACACCATATATTTT. As protein: CASSLEGRDTIYF.

V gene TRBV5-1 combines with J gene TRBJ2-7; 7 bases align to TRBD1. J gave up 2 bases and V 4 bases, and 6 bases lay outside the gene matches. Germline CDR1 and CDR2: SGHRS and YFSETQ. The CDR3 totals 14 residues. For the CDR3, the DNA is TGCGCCAGCAGCCCAAGGGACAGCCCCTACGAGCAGTACTTC. Its protein is CASSPRDSPYEQYF.